Sequencing of this T cell receptor beta chain was carried out in a study of T-cell reconstitution after alpha-beta-depleted transplantation in children. Study-level points and caveats: Several hundred expanded graft clones reportedly were the source of alpha-beta T cells about two months after transplant. After one year, T-cell counts and TCRbeta diversity mostly came from new T cells. Surviving recipient T cells and thymic progenitors underlay high day-60 TCRbeta diversity in some patients.

The sample holds a few counts of this clonotype. As yet, its antigen is unknown. Germline CDR1 is SGHRS and CDR2 is YFSETQ. Trimming left V 0 bases short and J 4 bases short, with 15 bases between. This CDR3 spans 16 amino acids. During its preparation, the TCRbeta library received unique molecular identifiers. One entry per CDR3 protein results from TCRdb running MiXCR on the PCR reads. The data show fewer than 350,000 distinct CDR3 sequences, 6.5% to 9% seen once. The chain carries TRBV5-1 and TRBJ2-3; tentatively, D is TRBD2 (6 bases). This TCR was recovered from a female patient aged 2-10 years who had a stem cell transplant for Fanconi anemia, so the T cells may come from the graft donor. The material sequenced was peripheral blood, taken 360 days after TCRalphabeta/CD19-depleted stem cell transplant. The DNA for the CDR3 is TGCGCCAGCAGCTTGGTGCGCGGAGGGCCATCAGATACGCAGTATTTT. It specifies CASSLVRGGPSDTQYF.